These 22 T cell receptor beta chains were sequenced from one sample in a study of metastatic and nonmetastatic thyroid tumors. TCRdb re-clonotyped the PCR reads through MiXCR. The sample carries roughly 40,000 clones, about 12% recorded once. Not a single patient had been given any form of treatment at any point before undergoing thyroid surgery. Sequenced material: blood. These receptors came from a male donor with papillary thyroid cancer or a benign thyroid nodule (not recorded which). Some clones in this sample may be carry-over from other donors' samples.

This clone was seen repeatedly, ten times or more. The chain links TRBV28 to TRBJ1-5; D gene ambiguous. This CDR3 is 12 amino acids long. V lost 5 bases to trimming and J lost 5 bases, with 7 bases between them. The germline gives CDR1 MDHEN, CDR2 SYDVKM. CDR3 in amino acids: CASSEEDQPQHF. The CDR3 coding sequence is TGTGCCAGCAGTGAGGAAGATCAGCCCCAGCATTTT.

The chain employs TRBV28 and TRBJ2-7, with D perhaps matching TRBD1 or TRBD2 (6 bases each). The germline V gene has CDR1 MDHEN and CDR2 SYDVKM. This CDR3 is 15 amino acids long. Trimming removed 10 bases from V and 5 bases from J, with 24 bases in between. DNA of the CDR3: TGTGCCAACCACCTTAGGGGGGAGTCTCCCCACGAGCAGTACTTC. Translation gives CANHLRGESPHEQYF.

In this sample, this clone turned up many times. Just one base apart from a much larger clone, this may be a read error. V usage is TRBV7-2 and J usage is TRBJ2-7; 7 bases map to TRBD1. Germline-derived CDR1 and CDR2 are SGHTA and FQGNSA. V was pared by 3 bases and J by 5 bases, with 4 bases of the junction left unmatched. The CDR3 is 13 residues long. CDR3 protein: CASSLGTDDEQYF. In nucleotides, the CDR3 is TGTGCCAGCAGCTTGGGGACAGACGACGAGCAGTACTTC.

This clone was seen at least ten times. The chain recombines TRBV6-2 or TRBV6-3 with TRBJ2-7; 8 bases align to TRBD2. The V gene's germline CDR1 is MNHEY and CDR2 SVGEGT. This CDR3 region has 18 residues. The ends lost 0 bases at V and 3 bases at J; junction bases unmatched: 13. CDR3 in DNA: TGTGCCAGCAGTTACTCGAGTAAGAAGAGCGGGGGTTACTACGAGCAGTACTTC. This gives the protein CASSYSSKKSGGYYEQYF.

The table lists this clone with many counts. The V gene is TRBV24-1, the J gene TRBJ1-3; no reliable D call. The CDR3 loop spans 15 amino acids. V was cut by 5 bases and J by 0 bases, with 10 bases left in between. The V gene's germline CDR1 is KGHDR and CDR2 SFDVKD. The CDR3 DNA sequence: TGTGCCACCAGTGTGCAGGTTAGCTCTGGAAACACCATATATTTT. Its protein is CATSVQVSSGNTIYF.

This clone appeared many times. The chain has TRBV7-2 and TRBJ2-7; 9 nucleotides agree with TRBD2. The CDR3 is made up of 16 amino acids. CDR1 and CDR2 (germline): SGHTA, FQGNSA. V was clipped by 5 bases and J by 4 bases; unmatched bases: 12. CDR3 sequence reads: CASSPVLGGRGYEQYF. In nucleotides, the CDR3 is TGTGCCAGCAGCCCCGTCCTGGGCGGGAGGGGATACGAGCAGTACTTC.

This chain uses TRBV20-1 with TRBJ2-7, with 7 nucleotides matching TRBD1. Trimming took 3 bases from V and 0 from J; bases not matched to a gene: 5. The CDR3 is made up of 14 amino acids. Germline V gene sequence: CDR1 DFQATT, CDR2 SNEGSKA (reference sequence). In DNA, the CDR3 is TGCAGTGCTAGGGGGACAGTCAGCTCCTACGAGCAGTACTTC. It encodes CSARGTVSSYEQYF.

Points on this clone: The same CDR3 is also encoded by other DNA sequences in this sample. Here the CDR3 reads CASSPEPGGGKNIQYF. The CDR3 DNA reads TGTGCCAGCAGCCCAGAGCCAGGAGGGGGCAAAAACATTCAGTACTTC. The V gene is TRBV7-2, the J gene TRBJ2-4, with D tentatively TRBD1 or TRBD2 (6 bases each). V shed 5 bases and J shed 3 bases, with 17 bases lying between them. The CDR3 runs to 16 residues. Germline V gene sequence: CDR1 SGHTA, CDR2 FQGNSA.

Sample share makes this clone medium-sized. The chain combines TRBV4-3 with TRBJ2-7; 11 nucleotides line up with TRBD1. The CDR3 spans 15 residues. The germline gives CDR1 LGHNA, CDR2 YSLEER. V lost 3 bases to trimming and J lost 2 bases; unmatched junction nucleotides: 3. CDR3 region: CASSQGQGEAYEQYF. The CDR3 coding sequence is TGCGCCAGCAGCCAGGGACAGGGGGAGGCCTACGAGCAGTACTTC.

This clone was recorded many times. This chain connects TRBV20-1 to TRBJ2-7; the match to TRBD2 covers 11 bases. Germline lookup yields CDR1 DFQATT and CDR2 SNEGSKA (reference sequence). V shed 4 bases and J 2 bases; nucleotides not matched to a gene: 7. The CDR3 is 15 residues long. CDR3 bases: TGCAGTGCTAACAACTTAGCGGGAGGGCCCTACGAGCAGTACTTC. This translates into CSANNLAGGPYEQYF.

This clone occurred many times. The chain couples TRBV12-3 or TRBV12-4 to TRBJ2-1, with 10 bases identical to TRBD2. This CDR3 spans 16 amino acids. Trimming removed 2 bases from V and 6 bases from J; junction bases left unmatched: 7. The CDR3 DNA sequence: TGTGCCAGCAGTTTAACAGTAAGCGGGAGGGCCAATGAGCAGTTCTTC. Amino acids: CASSLTVSGRANEQFF.

This clone has more than one count but fewer than ten. The V and J genes are TRBV12-3 or TRBV12-4 and TRBJ1-2, with D perhaps TRBD1 (6 bases). Trimming cost V 4 bases and J 4 bases, with 7 bases left between them. CDR3 length: 12 residues. The DNA for the CDR3 is TGTGCCAGCAGTTCAGGGGTCTATGGCTACACCTTC. It is translated as CASSSGVYGYTF.

This clone was detected many times. This chain connects TRBV6-2 or TRBV6-3 to TRBJ2-7, with D perhaps matching TRBD1 or TRBD2 (5 bases each). Between the trimmed V and J ends, which lost 4 bases and 2 bases, there was a span of 12 bases. There are 14 residues in the CDR3. From germline, CDR1 is MNHEY and CDR2 SVGEGT. CDR3 loop: CASSSWDHTYEQYF. DNA for the CDR3: TGTGCCAGCAGTTCGTGGGACCATACCTACGAGCAGTACTTC.

This clone was observed at least ten times. The V and J genes are TRBV19 and TRBJ2-1, with TRBD2 matching 12 bases. The CDR3 has 15 residues. Germline lookup yields CDR1 LNHDA and CDR2 SQIVND (reference sequence). Trimming took 8 bases from V and 5 from J; bases not matched to a gene: 7. CDR3 in DNA: TGTGCCAGTTGCCTAGCGGGAGGGCCTCACAATGAGCAGTTCTTC. Its protein is CASCLAGGPHNEQFF.

This rearrangement joins TRBV4-2 to TRBJ2-3; 8 nucleotides align to TRBD2. Germline V gives CDR1 LGHNA, CDR2 YNFKEQ. Losses at the gene ends were 7 bases for V and 3 bases for J; bases not matched to a gene: 12. This CDR3 has 16 residues. CDR3 sequence (DNA): TGTGCCAGCAATCCCGGGGGCGGGAGGAGGACAGATACGCAGTATTTT. It is translated as CASNPGGGRRTDTQYF.

This clone was observed at least ten times. The V call is TRBV11-3, the J call TRBJ1-2; TRBD1 might be the D (5 bases). CDR3 size: 15 residues. The ends were cut back, 6 bases at V and 6 bases at J, with 20 bases in the middle. CDR1 and CDR2 from the germline V gene are SGHNT and YENEEA. CDR3 region: CASRVGVRHTDGYTF. The CDR3 nucleotides read TGTGCCAGCAGAGTGGGGGTCAGACATACGGATGGCTACACCTTC.

This clone is termed medium-sized. The gene calls are TRBV6-2 or TRBV6-3 and TRBJ2-7; D is undetermined. CDR3 length: 16 amino acids. V lost 8 bases, J lost 1 base, and 21 bases lay in between. Germline V CDR1 and CDR2: MNHEY, SVGEGT. CDR3 residues: CASSSPGKPRSYEQYF. CDR3 nucleotides: TGTGCCAGCTCTTCACCCGGCAAGCCCAGATCCTACGAGCAGTACTTC.

This clone has ten or more counts. J is TRBJ1-1 and V is TRBV6-2 or TRBV6-3, with D maybe TRBD1 (5 bases). There are 13 residues in the CDR3. The V and J ends lost 0 bases and 4 bases respectively, with 6 bases between them. CDR1 and CDR2 (germline): MNHEY, SVGEGT. This CDR3 reads CASSYSGGTEAFF. The CDR3 coding sequence is TGTGCCAGCAGTTACTCCGGGGGCACTGAAGCTTTCTTT.

For this clone: A much larger clone lies a single base off, so this may be a read error. The sample holds other DNA sequences that translate to the same CDR3. This chain uses TRBV5-6 with TRBJ2-3; unclear D gene. The germline V gene has CDR1 SGHDT and CDR2 YYEEEE. This CDR3 has 17 residues. CDR3 region: CASSLLSSVYGTDTQYF. Here the CDR3 DNA reads TGTGCCAGCAGCTTGTTATCCAGCGTATATGGCACAGATACGCAATATTTT.

There are many counts of this clone. This rearrangement joins TRBV9 to TRBJ2-3; 12 nucleotides match TRBD2. This CDR3 has 15 residues. In germline, CDR1 is SGDLS, CDR2 YYNGEE. Trimming cost V 4 bases and J 6 bases; bases outside gene matches: 6. CDR3 coding DNA: TGTGCCAGCAGCCCACTAGCGGGAGGAATGGATACGCAGTATTTT. This encodes CASSPLAGGMDTQYF.

This clone was detected many times. The chain uses TRBV6-1 and TRBJ1-1; D may be TRBD1 (5 bases). This CDR3 spans 12 amino acids. Germline CDR1 and CDR2: MNHNS and SASEGT. Trimming cost V 8 bases and J 3 bases, with 10 bases left between them. This chain's CDR3 is CASGAADTEAFF. The DNA of the CDR3 is TGTGCCAGCGGGGCGGCGGACACTGAAGCTTTCTTT.

This clone was seen repeatedly, ten times or more. The chain carries TRBV29-1 and TRBJ1-1, with 7 bases that match TRBD1. Germline values: CDR1 SQVTM, CDR2 ANQGSEA. J gave up 1 base and V 6 bases, and 5 bases lay outside the gene matches. The CDR3 is 13 residues long. CDR3 in amino acids: CSVVGTENTEAFF. The CDR3 region has the DNA TGCAGCGTGGTCGGGACAGAGAACACTGAAGCTTTCTTT.